The 14 T cell receptor beta chains presented below share a single source sample, sequenced in a study of cytomegalovirus exposure and HLA in healthy donors. The PCR was carried out with 60 Vbeta primers and 13 Jbeta primers. TCRdb's copy holds only in-frame clones and misses some; the assay was immunoSEQ multiplex PCR. This table holds about 110,000 clones, around 77% found once. Sample: PBMCs. These receptors were collected from a woman aged 30 to 39 in good health and CMV-seropositive.

Notes on this clone: One junction end does not reproduce the germline sequence, and a read error may be involved. This sequence joins TRBV6-1 and TRBJ2-7; D possibly corresponds to TRBD1 (6 bases). CDR3 length: 14 amino acids. In germline, CDR1 is MNHNS, CDR2 SASEGT. The CDR3 spells CASSEVGQIYEQYF. CDR3 coding DNA: TGTGCCAGCAGCGAAGTCGGACAGATCTACGAGCAGTACTTC.

The chain employs TRBV4-1 and TRBJ1-6, with 8 bases that match TRBD1. The V and J ends lost 0 bases and 9 bases, in that order; junction bases with no gene match: 7. Germline CDR1 reads MGHRA; CDR2 reads YSYEKL. The CDR3 has 16 residues. The CDR3 nucleotides read TGCGCCAGCAGCCAAGAGGGAGGAGACAGGGGTTCACCCCTCCACTTT. This encodes CASSQEGGDRGSPLHF.

This sequence joins TRBV30 and TRBJ2-7; 8 nucleotides align to TRBD2. V lost 5 bases to trimming and J lost 6 bases; unmatched junction nucleotides: 6. This CDR3 is built from 12 residues. Germline-derived CDR1 and CDR2 are GTSNPN and SVGIG (reference sequence). CDR3 bases: TGTGCCTGGGGGGGACTAGAGGTCGAGCAGTACTTC. As protein: CAWGGLEVEQYF.

This clone has just a few counts. The V and J genes are TRBV5-6 and TRBJ1-5, with 9 bases matching TRBD1. This CDR3 is 14 amino acids long. CDR1 SGHDT and CDR2 YYEEEE come from the germline V gene. With V trimmed by 3 bases and J by 7 bases, 5 bases remained unmatched. This CDR3 is CASSSGQGKQPQHF. In DNA form, the CDR3 reads TGTGCCAGCAGCTCGGGACAGGGAAAACAGCCCCAGCATTTT.

This clone appeared once. This chain links TRBV19 with TRBJ2-5, with TRBD2 matching over 16 bases. Germline CDR1 and CDR2: LNHDA and SQIVND (reference sequence). Trimming removed 10 bases from V and 5 bases from J; junction bases left unmatched: 4. This CDR3 region has 14 residues. The CDR3 sequence: CATGTSGGAETQYF. CDR3 DNA: TGTGCCACCGGGACTAGCGGGGGGGCGGAGACCCAGTACTTC.

V usage is TRBV10-3 and J usage is TRBJ1-1; 7 bases align to TRBD1. V dropped 6 bases and J dropped 4; count of bases not matched to a gene: 35. There are 23 residues in the CDR3. The germline gives CDR1 ENHRY, CDR2 SYGVKD. The CDR3 is CAISLPTGTRPPDRASMGTEAFF. The DNA for the CDR3 is TGTGCCATCAGCCTTCCGACAGGGACTAGACCCCCCGATAGGGCTTCGATGGGCACTGAAGCTTTCTTT.

The CDR3, as DNA: TGTGCCAGTAGCTCAGGGGGTGGTAGTGGCTACACCTTC. Protein: CASSSGGGSGYTF. This chain connects TRBV19 to TRBJ1-2; 7 positions match TRBD1. V was pared by 6 bases and J by 7 bases, with 8 bases of the junction left unmatched. The CDR3 extends over 13 amino acids. The germline CDR1 and CDR2 sequences are LNHDA and SQIVND (reference sequence).

The chain combines TRBV11-2 with TRBJ1-1, with D possibly being TRBD1 (5 bases). Germline loops: CDR1 SGHAT, CDR2 FQNNGV. The CDR3 extends over 13 amino acids. V was cut by 4 bases and J by 4 bases, with 10 bases left in between. The CDR3 DNA reads as TGTGCCAGCAGCTCCGACAGCCTCACTGAAGCTTTCTTT. Its protein is CASSSDSLTEAFF.

The gene calls are TRBV6-5 and TRBJ2-1; 10 nucleotides line up with TRBD2. Germline V lookup: CDR1 MNHEY, CDR2 SVGAGI. The J segment lost 2 bases and the V segment lost 6 bases, leaving 4 bases of the junction unmatched. This CDR3 has 15 amino acids. The CDR3 DNA follows: TGTGCCAGCAGCCTAGGACTAGCGGCCTACAATGAGCAGTTCTTC. It is translated as CASSLGLAAYNEQFF.

With regard to this clone: A junction end diverges from the germline sequence, so it may reflect a read error. Other DNA sequences in this sample translate to the same CDR3. The V call is TRBV15, the J call TRBJ1-6; D is unresolved. The V gene's germline CDR1 is LNHNV and CDR2 YYDKDF (reference sequence). The CDR3 is 17 residues long. The CDR3 loop is CATSSRGSSSYNSPLHF. CDR3 sequence (DNA): TGTGCCACCAGCAGCCGCGGGTCCAGCTCCTATAATTCCCCCCTCCACTTT.

The chain combines TRBV5-1 with TRBJ2-7; D is perhaps TRBD2 (6 bases). The CDR3 contains 15 residues. The V and J ends lost 3 bases and 7 bases respectively, with 20 bases between them. The germline CDR1 and CDR2 sequences are SGHRS and YFSETQ. The CDR3 coding sequence is TGCGCCAGCAGCTCCCCTTACGCGGGAACTTATGAGCAGTACTTC. It is translated as CASSSPYAGTYEQYF.

The rearrangement uses TRBV2 and TRBJ1-1, with a possible D match to TRBD1 (5 bases). There are 14 residues in the CDR3. Trimming took 3 bases from V and 8 from J, leaving 16 bases between them. Germline V gives CDR1 SNHLY, CDR2 FYNNEI. CDR3 loop: CASSEVQESMEAFF. As DNA, the CDR3 is TGTGCCAGCAGTGAGGTACAGGAGTCTATGGAAGCTTTCTTT.

The chain combines TRBV11-1 with TRBJ2-7; possibly TRBD2 for D (5 bases). The ends were cut back, 5 bases at V and 4 bases at J, with 21 bases in the middle. The CDR3 contains 16 residues. CDR1 and CDR2 (germline): SGHAT, FQDESV (reference sequence). CDR3: CASSPSRGLMVYEQYF. The CDR3 bases are TGTGCCAGCAGCCCGTCCCGGGGTCTTATGGTGTACGAGCAGTACTTC.

This chain uses TRBV7-8 with TRBJ2-7; 7 bases fit TRBD1. The CDR3 is 14 residues long. J was trimmed by 4 bases and V by 5 bases; bases with no gene match: 8. Per the germline V gene, CDR1 is SGHVS and CDR2 is FQNEAQ. The CDR3 protein is CASSQTGTAYEQYF. In DNA form, the CDR3 reads TGTGCCAGCAGCCAGACTGGGACAGCATACGAGCAGTACTTC.